This TCR beta chain was identified in a study of spatial heterogeneity in lung cancer. Study observations and caveats: Circulating ubiquitous expanded tumor TCRs were observed more frequently at resection than at follow-up.

Unique molecular identifiers, one per molecule, were present on every TCR cDNA molecule. MiXCR, run by TCRdb on the 5' RACE reads, gives a single entry per CDR3 protein. The sample holds 80,000 to 95,000 distinct CDR3 sequences, 7% to 9% seen once. This clonotype was counted between two and nine times. What it recognizes is unknown. Noted time point: sample taken at primary tumor resection. In each case, whole RNA from tumor, nontumor lung or frozen PBMC was sequenced unsorted. Germline V gives CDR1 MNHEY, CDR2 SVGEGT. The CDR3 totals 15 residues. The V segment lost 5 bases and the J segment 2 bases; nucleotides outside the gene matches: 6.

The receptor was isolated from a male donor with early-stage non-small cell lung cancer. The source was PBMCs, collected at surgery. This sequence joins TRBV6-2 or TRBV6-3 and TRBJ2-7, with 10 bases aligning to TRBD1. This CDR3 is CASSTLGQGTYEQYF. The CDR3 region has the DNA TGTGCCAGCAGTACGCTGGGACAGGGGACCTACGAGCAGTACTTC.